This T cell receptor (beta chain) stems from a study of cytomegalovirus exposure and HLA in healthy donors (dated by TCRdb to the late 2010s). As for the study more broadly: An earlier analysis of 587 of the donors reported 276 Gb of sequence data and 95 million to 140 million unique TCR beta sequences obtained from about 179 million T cells. Among a few hundred genotyped donors of the cohort, an average of about 240,000 unique TCR beta nucleotide sequences were sequenced per donor, about a sixth of them non-productive. Donor age, sex, ethnicity and CMV serostatus were compiled alongside the repertoire data. Along with the approximately 700-subject first cohort, a separate validation cohort of over a hundred different subjects was used. In an earlier analysis of several hundred of the donors, high-throughput TCR beta sequencing was used to judge whether each TCR beta V gene segment behaved as functional or pseudogenic. A later analysis re-examined previously published TCR beta repertoires from hundreds of donors and added high-resolution HLA genotyping to investigate patterns of TCR occurrence. To predict cytomegalovirus infection status, the study brought together high-throughput TCR immunosequencing, statistical association of individual TCRs with disease status, and machine learning. All discovery cohort repertoires had been generated on a single sequencing platform. Using immunosequencing, the study profiled T cell repertoires from 500 to 800 subjects and related those repertoires to cytomegalovirus serostatus. About 280 gigabases of sequencing data and 70 million to 95 million unique TCR sequences made up an early release that covered fewer than 650 HLA-typed donors. Rather than using new phenotypic data, the later analysis identified candidate immune exposures from TCR beta sequences and from how often those sequences occurred across donors. HLA typing covered class I and class II loci at four-digit resolution. Genome-wide SNP genotypes for about 65% of the roughly 670 donors were used in a later genetic analysis, which treated that subset as a discovery cohort. Four to six DR-DQ haplotypes were handled as single units for association and clustering, since linkage in the cohort was strong. The number of typed donors differed by locus: about 629-630 for A, B, C, DRB1 and DQB1; approximately 530 for DQA1; about 600 for DPA1; and some 470 for DPB1. The aim of the study was to test whether cataloging public T cell receptors could identify signatures of past pathogen exposure. Of the approximately 400 genotyped donors, about 80% fell in the genetic ancestry cluster associated with self-reported Caucasian donors.

Library preparation was by the immunoSEQ multiplex PCR assay. The multiplex PCR relied on a mix of 60 forward primers for TCR Vbeta segments and 13 reverse primers for TCR Jbeta segments. A multiplex PCR assay on genomic DNA amplified the CDR3 region of rearranged TCR beta genes. On the Illumina HiSeq System, the amplified TCR beta libraries were sequenced as 87-base-pair reads. The study's processing was this. Across the 500 to 700 repertoires, a later analysis counted some 80 million unique TCR beta chains, 8.5 million to 12 million of which were shared by at least two donors. A nearest-neighbor algorithm error-corrected the raw reads and collapsed the reads into unique sequences, merging closely related sequences to remove PCR and sequencing errors. Alignment of CDR3 sequences to IMGT reference sequences was used to assign V, D and J gene segments. For a sequence to be retained, a match of at least six nucleotides to both a V gene segment and a J gene segment was required. Rearrangements were classified as productive when the CDR3 lacked stop codons and remained in frame with V and J, and all other rearrangements were classified as non-productive. CDR3 was defined according to IMGT convention as the region running from the second conserved V-encoded cysteine to the conserved J-encoded phenylalanine. The earlier analysis of roughly 590 of the donors excluded sequences that lacked an unambiguous match to a single V gene segment. In an earlier analysis of around 590 of the donors, a V segment was called functional when productive rearrangements were above 56.7%, and segregating when the standard deviation between donors exceeded 5%. To diagnose cytomegalovirus status from the catalog of TCR beta chain sequences, a statistical classification framework was built. In a later analysis, TCR nucleotide sequences were compared against IMGT/GENE-DB human TR gene sequences so that V and J genes could be assigned. A later analysis assigned CDR3 sequences and most-parsimonious VDJ recombination scenarios with the TCRdist pipeline. In a later analysis, each TCR beta chain was defined by its CDR3 amino acid sequence together with its V-gene family, and reads lacking a unique V-gene family were excluded. A later analysis removed 550 to 700 highly shared, low-generation-probability nucleotide sequences to deal with suspected cross-contamination and a sequencing artifact. A later analysis calculated a clonal expansion index for each public chain from normalized within-repertoire ranks of inferred template counts. In a later analysis, generation probabilities were computed with a VDJ recombination model fitted to out-of-frame rearrangements, and the resulting probabilities were checked against IGoR. In a later analysis, TCR-TCR, TCR-HLA and TCR-CMV co-occurrence was scored with hypergeometric tests, and a repertoire-size bias correction was applied to TCR pairs. False discovery rates were estimated in a later analysis by permuting HLA or CMV assignments 20 times. A later analysis grouped co-occurring TCRs with DBSCAN, adding TCRdist sequence similarity when clustering within HLA-allele-positive subsets. Repertoires with fewer than 30,000 or more than 120,000 public chains, plus five repertoires with anomalous nucleotide sharing, were excluded from co-occurrence clustering. TCRdb limited this immuneACCESS table to in-frame rearrangements with V and J called. A share of clones is missing; checked studies link under half to unresolved V genes, and the rest is unexplained. Clone size and the V and J calls come from that table; the DNA yielded D and trimming. This sample holds approximately 200,000 clones; roughly 81% were observed only once. In total, the top ten clones hold about 3.1% of the sample.

General study outcomes and caveats: HLA typing was unavailable for some donors at each locus, so association tests used only the typed subset. The only immune exposure information available for the cohort was CMV serostatus. A further reported finding was that TCR beta sequences accurately predicted the HLA-A and HLA-B alleles for most subjects in the first cohort. According to a later analysis, TCR association rates differed among HLA loci, with DRB1 alleles showing the most associated TCRs and HLA-C alleles showing the fewest. While some public TCRs were present in many individuals, most TCR sequences turned up only very rarely across donors. Assigning TCR associations to individual alleles was difficult when HLA alleles, especially DR and DQ, strongly co-occurred. The 87-base-pair reads could not distinguish some IMGT-functional V segments, including TRBV6-2 and TRBV6-3, so those segments were excluded. Most CMV-associated TCR beta chains appeared to be HLA-restricted in a later analysis, and the HLA associations seemed to be driven largely by CMV exposure. A later analysis found that HLA-associated TCR beta chains were more clonally expanded and had lower generation probabilities than equally common non-associated chains. According to the authors, the approach could potentially be generalized to other disease states and immunological phenotypes. A group of highly shared sequence variants was considered likely to be a technical artifact of the sequencing pipeline. The study gave a list of 150 to 200 TCR beta chains associated with cytomegalovirus. Because counts were too low, about 15 rarely observed V segments, including chromosome 9 orphons, were left out of the earlier analysis of approximately 580 of the donors. The presence/absence analyses assumed that sequencing depth was roughly uniform across donors, and that assumption may not be true. Correlated functional status among segregating V segments might reflect linkage disequilibrium, but an unknown experimental factor could not be ruled out. In both the original and validation cohorts, the classifier was reported to diagnose cytomegalovirus status with high specificity and sensitivity. In a later analysis, several top co-occurrence clusters were reported to appear linked to parvovirus B19, influenza, CMV and Epstein-Barr virus. In a later genetic analysis, fewer N-insertions in productive TCRs were reported among donors in an Asian-associated ancestry cluster than the roughly 700-donor mean. A later analysis associated 15,000 to 20,000 TCR beta sequences with specific HLA alleles at a false discovery rate of 0.05. An association between a missense DCLRE1C variant and V-gene and J-gene trimming of TCR beta chains was found in a later genetic analysis and replicated in an independent cohort. In this cohort, only TCR beta chains were sequenced, and detectable features were limited by the absence of alpha or paired-chain data. In an earlier analysis of about 540 of the donors, most TCR beta V segments were observed in productive rearrangements about 87% or about 30% of the time, broadly matching IMGT annotations. Three of the identified cytomegalovirus-associated TCR beta chains were confirmed in vitro to be specific for cytomegalovirus antigens.

The cohort was made up of roughly 670 healthy bone marrow donors. Cohort members were all nominally healthy when sampled, although unrecorded immune exposures were likely present. The donor was CMV seropositive and belonged to the group of more than 250 seropositive cohort members. A peripheral blood sample was collected from each donor, and TCR beta sequencing was performed on peripheral blood mononuclear cells. Genomic DNA extraction from the blood cell samples was performed with the Qiagen DNeasy Blood Extraction Kit. As regards this clone: It has no known antigen specificity. No base-level quality is on record; no much larger clone is a single base apart.

Including cysteine and phenylalanine, the CDR3 has 14 amino acids. The kept DNA is CDR3 alone, 42 bases in frame from the first base. The V and J ends are trimmed by 4 bases and 4 bases, leaving 13 bases between them. The germline V gene specifies MRHNA as CDR1 and SNTAGT as CDR2. The clonotype originates from a woman younger than 45 in good health and CMV-seropositive. The chain is encoded by TRBV6-4 joined to TRBJ2-5; the D gene is possibly TRBD1, with 5 bases matching. The source material was PBMCs. CDR3 loop: CASSAEQDTETQYF. The nucleotide sequence reads TGTGCCAGCAGTGCCGAGCAGGACACAGAGACCCAGTACTTC.